This is a list of T cell receptor beta chains from one sample in a study of cytomegalovirus exposure and HLA in healthy donors. Clones were read by immunoSEQ multiplex PCR, and TCRdb kept only the in-frame ones, dropping some. This sample has about 150,000 clones; about 82% occur once, and the top ten carry 3% to 3.5%. Sample: PBMCs. These receptor sequences come from a male donor in good health and CMV-seronegative. The CDR3 runs from the conserved cysteine through the conserved F or W. D genes are given only for firm matches. Clone size is shown for a subset of rows, as once, few, many or a class of expanded clone.

J gene | V gene | D gene | clone size | CDR3 DNA | CDR3 protein
TRBJ2-1 | TRBV27 | TRBD2 | - | TGTGCCAGCAGTTATAGCGGGGGGGCTCACAATGGGCAGTTCTTC | CASSYSGGAHNGQFF
TRBJ1-2 | TRBV11-1 | TRBD1 | few | TGTGCCAGCAGCCCTACTCTCCAGGGGGACGACTATGGCTACACCTTC | CASSPTLQGDDYGYTF
TRBJ1-1 | TRBV9 | - | - | TGTGCCAGCAGCTTATTGGGCCAGCCGCCCGCTGAAGCTTTCTTT | CASSLLGQPPAEAFF
TRBJ1-2 | TRBV28 | TRBD1 | - | TGTGCCAGCAGAGCCCTGGGACAGGGGAACCTGGTTAACTATGGCTACACCTTC | CASRALGQGNLVNYGYTF
TRBJ1-5 | TRBV5-8 | - | - | TGTGCCAGCAGCCCAGCGTTCCGGGATGTGGATCAGCCCCAGCATTTT | CASSPAFRDVDQPQHF
TRBJ1-2 | TRBV6-1 | - | - | TGTGCCAGCAGTGAAGCCGGGACAACTAACTATGGCTACACCTTC | CASSEAGTTNYGYTF
TRBJ1-1 | TRBV19 | TRBD1 | - | TGTGCCAGTAGTCTCACCGGGACAGGGTCTTTTGTTTTCTTT | CASSLTGTGSFVFF
TRBJ2-7 | TRBV7-9 | TRBD1 | few | TGTGCCAGCAGCTTCACCCTTGGACAGGGCTACGAGCAGTACTTC | CASSFTLGQGYEQYF
TRBJ2-7 | TRBV20-1 | - | few | TGCAGTGCTAGGCCTAGCAACGAGCAGTACTTC | CSARPSNEQYF
TRBJ2-7 | TRBV5-5 | TRBD2 | - | TGTGCCAGCAGCTTCAGCGGGGAATACGAGCAGTACTTC | CASSFSGEYEQYF
TRBJ2-1 | TRBV4-2 | TRBD2 | few | TGTGCCAGCAGCCAAGAACCTAGCGGGGGCCTGGCCGGAGAGCAGTTCTTC | CASSQEPSGGLAGEQFF
TRBJ2-5 | TRBV13 | TRBD2 | - | TGTGCCAGCAGCTTCCGTGTGCGGGGGGGCCGAGAGACCCAGTACTTC | CASSFRVRGGRETQYF
TRBJ2-7 | TRBV2 | - | - | TGTGCCAGCATAGGCGGTTCCTACGAGCAGTACTTC | CASIGGSYEQYF
TRBJ2-1 | TRBV9 | - | - | TGTGCCAGCAGCGTAGACAGCCAGAGCTCCTACAATGAGCAGTTCTTC | CASSVDSQSSYNEQFF
TRBJ1-1 | TRBV28 | - | - | TGTGCCAGCAGTTCGACAGGGAACACTGAAGCTTTCTTT | CASSSTGNTEAFF
TRBJ2-7 | TRBV2 | - | once | TGTGCCAGCAGTTTCGAACGAGACAGAACTAGCTCCTACGAGCAGTACTTC | CASSFERDRTSSYEQYF
TRBJ2-1 | TRBV13 | - | - | TGTGCCAGCAGCTTTCGGGAGTTCACCTACAATGAGCAGTTCTTC | CASSFREFTYNEQFF
TRBJ1-1 | TRBV7-9 | TRBD1 | - | TGTGCCAGCAGCCCAAACATTAAGGGGGCCCAGGCGAACACTGAAGCTTTCTTT | CASSPNIKGAQANTEAFF
TRBJ2-7 | TRBV6-1 | TRBD1 | - | TGTGCCAGCAGTGAACCCCCGGGACAGGGGCTCGAGCAGTACTTC | CASSEPPGQGLEQYF
TRBJ2-3 | TRBV7-2 | - | - | TGTGCCAGCAGCAGAAACGGAGGGATTGGAGATACGCAGTATTTT | CASSRNGGIGDTQYF
TRBJ1-3 | TRBV2 | - | - | TGTGCCAGCAGTGAAGCGGTTTTGGTACTCTCTGGAAACACCATATATTTT | CASSEAVLVLSGNTIYF
TRBJ2-5 | TRBV18 | - | - | TGTGCCAGCTCACCCCCCCCCTCGGGAATTGAAGAGACCCAGTACTTC | CASSPPPSGIEETQYF
TRBJ2-7 | TRBV10-3 | - | - | TGTGCCATCAGCGGAGAAACCTACGAGCAGTACTTC | CAISGETYEQYF
TRBJ2-2 | TRBV28 | - | - | TGTGCCATCAATAAATCAGGGACCGGGGAGCTGTTTTTT | CAINKSGTGELFF
TRBJ1-2 | TRBV19 | - | - | TGTGCCAGTAAATCGGACAGTCCCCTCTATGGCTACACCTTC | CASKSDSPLYGYTF
TRBJ1-1 | TRBV6-4 | - | - | TGTGCCAGCAGTGACTCATTTTATCGGGGATGCACTGAAGCTTTCTTT | CASSDSFYRGCTEAFF
TRBJ1-2 | TRBV30 | TRBD1 | - | TGTGCCTGGACCCCGGGACAGGCCGTCTATGGCTACACCTTC | CAWTPGQAVYGYTF
TRBJ2-7 | TRBV4-3 | TRBD2 | once | TGCGCCAGCAGCCAAAACTCCGGGACTAGCGACTCCTACGAGCAGTACTTC | CASSQNSGTSDSYEQYF
TRBJ2-5 | TRBV7-9 | TRBD2 | - | TGTGCCAGCAGCCAGGACCGACTAGCGGGAGTAGGAGAGACCCAGTACTTC | CASSQDRLAGVGETQYF